A single sample is the source of the 21 T cell receptor beta chains below, sequenced in a study of T cells after yellow fever vaccination. TCRdb used MiXCR to reprocess the 5' RACE reads, holding one entry per CDR3 protein. The repertoire holds approximately 240,000 distinct CDR3 sequences, over 3% seen once, with about 20% in the top ten. Sequencing was performed on PBMCs, taken 15 days after the yellow fever booster vaccination. Receptor source: a young man who received the YFV17D yellow fever vaccine.

In its sample, this clonotype was seen once. The junction departs from the called germline gene at one end, perhaps through a read error. This rearrangement joins TRBV7-9 to TRBJ2-3; 12 bases are shared with TRBD1. This CDR3 contains 15 residues. Germline CDR1 reads SEHNR; CDR2 reads FQNEAQ (reference sequence). This CDR3 is CASSSGQGAADTEYF. CDR3 coding DNA: TGTGCCAGCAGCTCGGGACAGGGGGCGGCAGATACGGAGTATTTT.

In the case of this clonotype: It may be a read error: a sequence one base away is much more abundant. The chain recombines TRBV2 with TRBJ1-4; TRBD1 is a possible D gene (6 bases). The ends were cut back, 5 bases at V and 4 bases at J, with 14 bases in the middle. Germline values: CDR1 SNHLY, CDR2 FYNNEI. The CDR3 loop spans 15 amino acids. In DNA form, the CDR3 reads TGTGCCAGCAGTTTACGGACAGCAAATAATGAAAAACTGTTTTTT. The encoded protein is CASSLRTANNEKLFF.

This clonotype was recorded at least ten times. This chain links TRBV7-9 with TRBJ1-5; 7 bases line up with TRBD1. This CDR3 region has 14 residues. The V gene end was trimmed by 3 bases and the J gene end by 3 bases; junction bases not matched to a gene: 2. From germline, CDR1 is SEHNR and CDR2 FQNEAQ (reference sequence). CDR3 in amino acids: CASSLGQSNQPQHF. The CDR3 region has the DNA TGTGCCAGCAGCTTGGGACAGTCCAATCAGCCCCAGCATTTT.

This clonotype was seen at least ten times. The chain joins TRBV7-2 to TRBJ1-5; D is unclear. V was shortened by 5 bases and J by 9 bases, with 11 bases between the two germline ends. CDR1 SGHTA and CDR2 FQGNSA come from the germline V gene. The CDR3 is made up of 12 amino acids. This CDR3 reads CASSRHSWPQHF. In DNA, the CDR3 is TGTGCCAGCAGCCGCCACAGTTGGCCCCAGCATTTT. The variable domain in full, with the rest retrieved from reference TRBV7-2 and TRBJ1-5, is GAGVSQSPSNKVTEKGKDVELRCDPISGHTALYWYRQSLGQGLEFLIYFQGNSAPDKSGLPSDRFSAERTGGSVSTLTIQRTQQEDSAVYLCASSRHSWPQHFGDGTRLSIL.

This clonotype was seen ten or more times. The gene calls are TRBV18 and TRBJ1-2; TRBD1 aligns across 9 bases. This CDR3 region has 16 residues. From germline, CDR1 is KGHSH and CDR2 LQKENI. V lost 3 bases to trimming and J lost 4 bases; unmatched junction nucleotides: 9. The CDR3 is CASSPTAGQGSYGYTF. CDR3 nucleotides: TGTGCCAGCTCACCCACGGCCGGACAGGGGAGCTATGGCTACACCTTC.

This clonotype showed up many times. The chain has TRBV27 and TRBJ2-5; 11 bases fit TRBD2. V shed 5 bases and J 5 bases; nucleotides not matched to a gene: 10. The germline V gene has CDR1 MNHEY and CDR2 SMNVEV (reference sequence). The CDR3 consists of 16 residues. The CDR3 region is CASSTTSGARGETQYF. The CDR3, as DNA: TGTGCCAGCAGTACGACTAGCGGGGCCCGGGGGGAGACCCAGTACTTC.

On this clonotype itself: This sequence may be a read error, since a much larger clone differs from it by one base. The CDR3 does not close with the conserved phenylalanine or tryptophan, likely indicating a read error. The genes are TRBV18 and TRBJ1-3; 8 bases align to TRBD1. The CDR3 loop spans 13 amino acids. CDR1 KGHSH and CDR2 LQKENI come from the germline V gene. With 5 bases clipped from V and 7 bases from J, the junction kept 4 bases outside the gene matches. The CDR3 DNA follows: TGTGCCAGCTCATCGGGACAGGATAACACCATATATATT. Protein sequence: CASSSGQDNTIYI.

This chain uses TRBV19 with TRBJ1-5; D is undetermined. Germline V gene sequence: CDR1 LNHDA, CDR2 SQIVND (reference sequence). Trimming took 6 bases from V and 7 from J, leaving 10 bases between them. The CDR3 loop spans 12 amino acids. CDR3 bases: TGTGCCAGTAGAGTGGGGTTGCAGCCCCAGCATTTT. It encodes CASRVGLQPQHF.

This clonotype was counted ten times or more. The chain combines TRBV4-3 with TRBJ2-3; D remains ambiguous. The ends were cut back, 0 bases at V and 3 bases at J, with 7 bases in the middle. CDR1 LGHNA and CDR2 YSLEER come from the germline V gene. There are 14 residues in the CDR3. The CDR3 DNA follows: TGCGCCAGCAGCCAAGAAATTAGGACAGATACGCAGTATTTT. Protein product: CASSQEIRTDTQYF.

This clonotype has ten or more counts. This rearrangement joins TRBV12-3 or TRBV12-4 to TRBJ1-4; D is uncertain. The CDR3 is 12 residues long. V lost 2 bases and J lost 6, with 4 bases in between. This chain's CDR3 is CASSLSYEKLFF. The DNA for the CDR3 is TGTGCCAGCAGTTTATCTTATGAAAAACTGTTTTTT.

The chain links TRBV4-3 to TRBJ2-3, with 9 bases matching TRBD2. The trim removed 1 base at V and 7 bases at J, leaving 6 bases unmatched. The CDR3 has 15 amino acids. Germline V CDR1 and CDR2: LGHNA, YSLEER. This chain's CDR3 is CASSQGSSGVHTQYF. The CDR3 nucleotides read TGCGCCAGCAGCCAAGGATCTAGCGGGGTGCATACGCAGTATTTT.

In this sample, this clonotype turned up many times. This chain joins TRBV7-9 and TRBJ2-7; D is possibly TRBD1 or TRBD2 (5 bases each). Germline CDR1 SEHNR, CDR2 FQNEAQ (reference sequence). V lost 4 bases and J 1 base, leaving 8 bases between the germline ends. The CDR3 sequence is 13 residues long. In DNA, the CDR3 is TGTGCCAGCAGCTGGGACGTGTCCTACGAGCAGTACTTC. Its protein is CASSWDVSYEQYF.

This rearrangement joins TRBV4-3 to TRBJ1-4, with 7 bases lining up with TRBD1. The CDR3 spans 16 residues. Germline V lookup: CDR1 LGHNA, CDR2 YSLEER. After removal of 0 bases from V and 7 bases from J, the junction contained 8 bases not matched to a gene. Written as DNA, the CDR3 is TGCGCCAGCAGCCAAGATCAAAAGGGGGCGAGTGAAAAACTGTTTTTT. It translates to CASSQDQKGASEKLFF.

The table lists this clonotype with many counts. The chain combines TRBV4-3 with TRBJ1-2; 7 bases fit TRBD1. The CDR3 is 13 amino acids. Germline loops: CDR1 LGHNA, CDR2 YSLEER. V lost 2 bases and J lost 11; bases outside the gene matches: 8. The CDR3 protein is CASSQRGTEEYTF. The CDR3 DNA sequence: TGCGCCAGCAGCCAACGCGGGACAGAGGAATACACCTTC.

This clonotype was detected ten times or more. The CDR3 spells CATSEDGFSYEQYV. The CDR3 DNA reads TGTGCCACCAGTGAGGACGGTTTCTCCTACGAGCAGTACGTC. The rearrangement uses TRBV24-1 and TRBJ2-7; D not resolved. The CDR3 runs to 14 residues. CDR1 and CDR2 (germline): KGHDR, SFDVKD. V gave up 4 bases and J gave up 0 bases, with 9 bases separating them.

The chain combines TRBV5-4 with TRBJ2-6; 7 positions agree with TRBD2. Germline loops: CDR1 SGHNT, CDR2 YYREEE (reference sequence). Unmatched junction bases numbered 8, after V lost 5 bases and J lost 0 bases. This CDR3 region has 17 residues. The CDR3 bases are TGTGCCAGCAGGGGCGGAGCGGGGAGCTCTGGGGCCAACGTCCTGACTTTC. This gives the protein CASRGGAGSSGANVLTF.

The chain links TRBV5-4 to TRBJ1-5; unclear D gene. V gave up 0 bases and J gave up 3 bases, with 7 bases separating them. Germline V gene sequence: CDR1 SGHNT, CDR2 YYREEE (reference sequence). The CDR3 length is 14 residues. CDR3 residues: CASSLDQLNQPQHF. The CDR3 DNA follows: TGTGCCAGCAGCTTGGACCAGCTCAATCAGCCCCAGCATTTT.

This clonotype was counted at least ten times. The genes are TRBV19 and TRBJ2-7, with D unclear. The V gene lost 4 bases and the J gene lost 6 bases, with 13 bases spanning the gap. The CDR3 runs to 13 residues. Germline-derived CDR1 and CDR2 are LNHDA and SQIVND (reference sequence). The CDR3 region has the DNA TGTGCCAGTAGTACGCGGCCCGGGCTCGAGCAGTACTTC. Encoded protein: CASSTRPGLEQYF. Full variable domain (rest looked up from reference TRBV19 and TRBJ2-7): DGGITQSPKYLFRKEGQNVTLSCEQNLNHDAMYWYRQDPGQGLRLIYYSQIVNDFQKGDIAEGYSVSREKKESFPLTVTSAQKNPTAFYLCASSTRPGLEQYFGPGTRLTVT.

This clonotype was observed at least ten times. CDR3 sequence (DNA): TGTGCCAGCAGCTCCTGGGTCGGTGGCGGGGGCCGGTCCGAGCAGTACGTC. This translates into CASSSWVGGGGRSEQYV. The rearrangement joins TRBV6-2 or TRBV6-3 to TRBJ2-7, with D tentatively TRBD2 (7 bases). V lost 6 bases and J lost 6, with 27 bases in between. The CDR3 runs to 17 residues. From germline, CDR1 is MNHEY and CDR2 SVGEGT.

This clonotype has at least ten counts. V is TRBV7-2 and J is TRBJ1-5, with 7 positions matching TRBD1. The V gene's germline CDR1 is SGHTA and CDR2 FQGNSA. The CDR3 covers 14 residues. V shed 5 bases and J 7 bases; nucleotides not matched to a gene: 8. This CDR3 is CASSLPGGEQPQHF. The CDR3 nucleotides are TGTGCCAGCAGCCTTCCAGGGGGAGAACAGCCCCAGCATTTT.

This clonotype was counted many times. V is TRBV6-5 and J is TRBJ2-1; 7 positions agree with TRBD1. V was pared by 6 bases and J by 4 bases, with 6 bases of the junction left unmatched. Germline values: CDR1 MNHEY, CDR2 SVGAGI. This CDR3 is built from 14 residues. Here the CDR3 reads CASSRQGLYNEQFF. CDR3 sequence (DNA): TGTGCCAGCAGCCGACAGGGATTATACAATGAGCAGTTCTTC.